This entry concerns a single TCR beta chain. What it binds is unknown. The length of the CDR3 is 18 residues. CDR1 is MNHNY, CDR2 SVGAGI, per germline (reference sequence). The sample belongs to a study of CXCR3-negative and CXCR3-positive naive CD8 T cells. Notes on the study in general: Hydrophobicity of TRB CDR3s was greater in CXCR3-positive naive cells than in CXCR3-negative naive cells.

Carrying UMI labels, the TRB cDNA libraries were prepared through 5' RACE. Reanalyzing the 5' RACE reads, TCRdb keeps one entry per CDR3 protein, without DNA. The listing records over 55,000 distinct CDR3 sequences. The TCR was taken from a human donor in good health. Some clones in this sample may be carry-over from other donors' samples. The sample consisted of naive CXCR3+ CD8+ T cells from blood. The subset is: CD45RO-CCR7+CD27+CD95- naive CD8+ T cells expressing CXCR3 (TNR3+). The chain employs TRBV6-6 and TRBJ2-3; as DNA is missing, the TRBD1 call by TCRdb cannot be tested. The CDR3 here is CASSYQTPGVGVTDTQYF.